The 11 T cell receptor beta chains below were found in one sample sequenced in a study of breast tumors, draining lymph nodes, adjacent tissues (dated by TCRdb to the mid-2010s). The axillary draining lymph nodes of breast cancer patients were the source of the lymph node samples. The library came from multiplex PCR. Sequenced using an Illumina HiSeq 2000. Through fastp at Q25 and MiXCR, TCRdb rebuilt clones from the public reads, retaining in-frame beta chains. Each CDR3 protein gets just one entry, which takes the most common genes and DNA from the rows behind it. This sample holds around 170,000 distinct CDR3 sequences; 30% to 35% were observed only once. The top ten hold over 3.5% of the sample. Sample: axillary lymph node tissue. The receptors shown here come from a female donor with breast cancer. Some clones in this sample may be carry-over from other donors' samples.

This chain links TRBV3-2 with TRBJ2-5; the table's D gene call, TRBD2, was not cross checked with the DNA. TRBV3-2 constitutes a pseudogene. There are 16 residues in the CDR3. CDR3 in amino acids: CASSQDRASPQETQYF. The DNA of the CDR3 is TGTGCCAGCAGCCAAGATAGGGCTAGCCCCCAAGAGACCCAGTACTTC.

This clonotype was counted at least ten times. The chain uses TRBV20-1 and TRBJ1-4; no reliable D call. CDR3 length: 13 residues. The germline V and J ends were trimmed by 6 bases and 4 bases, with 12 bases remaining between them. Germline-derived CDR1 and CDR2 are DFQATT and SNEGSKA (reference sequence). The CDR3 region has the DNA TGCAGTGCCTCCCGCGAGTATAATGAAAAACTGTTTTTT. Translating gives CSASREYNEKLFF.

The chain has TRBV5-1 and TRBJ2-5; tentatively, D is TRBD1 or TRBD2 (5 bases each). V was shortened by 0 bases and J by 5 bases, with 14 bases between the two germline ends. Germline CDR1 and CDR2: SGHRS and YFSETQ. The CDR3 totals 15 residues. The CDR3 DNA sequence: TGCGCCAGCAGCTTGGACCCGGGACGGGCGGAGACCCAGTACTTC. This sequence encodes CASSLDPGRAETQYF.

Remarks on this clonotype: Because the CDR3's place on the DNA is in doubt, the DNA is left out and the CDR3 is given as listed by TCRdb. V usage is TRBV7-2 and J usage is TRBJ1-4. Counting both end residues, the CDR3 totals 24 amino acids. CDR1 is SGHTA and CDR2 is FQGNSA in the germline V gene. This CDR3 reads CASSPQTSADNEQFFGPGTRKLFF.

The chain employs TRBV20-1 and TRBJ1-6; 12 bases agree with TRBD1. This CDR3 spans 16 amino acids. V gave up 4 bases and J gave up 4 bases; unmatched junction bases: 5. Germline CDR1 and CDR2: DFQATT and SNEGSKA (reference sequence). In DNA form, the CDR3 reads TGCAGTGCTACCGGGACAGGGGGCGCTTATAATTCACCCCTCCACTTT. Amino acids: CSATGTGGAYNSPLHF.

The table lists this clonotype with a few counts. A much larger clone differs from this one at a single base, so this may be a read error. The V call is TRBV12-5, the J call TRBJ1-4, with D possibly matching TRBD1 (6 bases). Germline CDR1 is LGHNT and CDR2 is FRNRAP. The CDR3 contains 14 residues. The CDR3 DNA follows: TGTGCTAATGGTTTAGGGACATCGGATGAAAAACTGTTTTTT. This translates into CANGLGTSDEKLFF.

At least ten counts were recorded for this clonotype. This sequence joins TRBV20-1 and TRBJ2-1; 13 bases agree with TRBD2. V lost 5 bases and J lost 7; bases outside the gene matches: 5. This CDR3 region has 14 residues. Germline V lookup: CDR1 DFQATT, CDR2 SNEGSKA (reference sequence). CDR3 amino acids: CSAHGTSGTNEQFF. The CDR3 nucleotides read TGCAGTGCTCACGGGACTAGCGGGACGAATGAGCAGTTCTTC.

This clonotype has ten or more counts. The chain couples TRBV11-2 to TRBJ2-1, with D possibly matching TRBD2 (5 bases). Germline V lookup: CDR1 SGHAT, CDR2 FQNNGV. Trimming removed 4 bases from V and 2 bases from J, with 18 bases in between. The length of the CDR3 is 17 residues. CDR3 region: CASSSLFRGRTYNEQFF. The CDR3 nucleotides read TGTGCCAGCAGCTCCCTCTTTCGGGGAAGAACCTACAATGAGCAGTTCTTC.

By share, this clonotype ranks as medium-sized (0.01 to 0.1%). J is TRBJ1-6 and V is TRBV20-1; TRBD1 matches at 11 bases. Per germline, CDR1 DFQATT and CDR2 SNEGSKA (reference sequence). The J segment lost 9 bases and the V segment lost 6 bases, leaving 4 bases of the junction unmatched. This CDR3 has 13 residues. In DNA form, the CDR3 reads TGCAGTGCGGTGGGACAGGGGGGTTCACCCCTCCACTTT. Protein: CSAVGQGGSPLHF.

Notes on this clonotype: Just one base apart from a much larger clone, this may be a read error. This chain connects TRBV4-1 to TRBJ1-3; 7 bases match TRBD1. Germline values: CDR1 MGHRA, CDR2 YSYEKL. Trimming at V came to 4 bases and at J to 4 bases, leaving 7 bases not matched to a gene. CDR3 length: 15 residues. Here the CDR3 reads CASSRSETGGNTIYF. The CDR3 coding sequence is TGCGCCAGCAGCCGTTCCGAGACAGGGGGAAACACCATATATTTT.

This clonotype was seen repeatedly, ten times or more. At one of its ends the junction is not consistent with the germline gene, which may arise from a read error. V gene TRBV7-7 combines with J gene TRBJ1-4; 9 bases line up with TRBD1. The germline V gene encodes CDR1 SSHAT and CDR2 FNYEAQ (reference sequence). This CDR3 contains 13 residues. The CDR3 DNA sequence: TGTGCTAGCAGCCAGGACAGGGGTGAAAAACTGTTTTTT. Protein: CASSQDRGEKLFF.